This is a list of T cell receptor beta chains from one sample in a study of monozygotic twins with inflammatory bowel disease. TCRdb re-called the 5' RACE reads and shows each CDR3 protein once, DNA omitted. The sample totals about 210,000 distinct CDR3 sequences. The source material was blood. The source of these receptors is a human donor with ulcerative colitis or Crohn's disease, or a healthy co-twin of an affected twin (not recorded which). Both conserved end residues are part of each CDR3.

>TRBJ2-7|TRBV5-1
CASSLEAGVGEQYF
>TRBJ1-5|TRBV20-1
CSARGRGLIPSNQPQHF
>TRBJ2-5|TRBV4-2
CASSQEGDTRETQYF
>TRBJ1-2|TRBV3-1
CASSPRPDSAAYGYTF
>TRBJ2-3|TRBV20-1
CSARVAPVGTDTQYF
>TRBJ2-1|TRBV19
CASTGRGGPYNEQFF
>TRBJ2-2|TRBV6-5
CASSYWDTGELFF
>TRBJ2-2|TRBV30
CASYREGSTGELFF
>TRBJ2-2|TRBV5-1
CASGDGGISTGELFF
>TRBJ2-5|TRBV7-8
CASSPQTGSETQYF
>TRBJ1-2|TRBV9
CASSVEAGGGYTF
>TRBJ2-5|TRBV7-8
CASSLGTSGLQETQYF
>TRBJ2-7|TRBV5-6
CASSSAGVAYEQYF
>TRBJ1-1|TRBV20-1
CSASGHLNTEAFF
>TRBJ1-6|TRBV5-4
CASSLGQSQGIVPLHF
>TRBJ2-1|TRBV7-7
CASSLAAGDWNEQFF
>TRBJ1-6|TRBV5-1
CASSFFENPNSPLHF
>TRBJ2-4|TRBV19
CASSIVTSGDIQYF
>TRBJ1-5|TRBV4-1
CASSQVEQQGNQPQHF
>TRBJ2-1|TRBV27
CASSFSRIHGARDNEQFF
>TRBJ1-2|TRBV29-1
CSVESPDRGGGYTF
>TRBJ1-5|TRBV29-1
CSVEVEGNQPQHF